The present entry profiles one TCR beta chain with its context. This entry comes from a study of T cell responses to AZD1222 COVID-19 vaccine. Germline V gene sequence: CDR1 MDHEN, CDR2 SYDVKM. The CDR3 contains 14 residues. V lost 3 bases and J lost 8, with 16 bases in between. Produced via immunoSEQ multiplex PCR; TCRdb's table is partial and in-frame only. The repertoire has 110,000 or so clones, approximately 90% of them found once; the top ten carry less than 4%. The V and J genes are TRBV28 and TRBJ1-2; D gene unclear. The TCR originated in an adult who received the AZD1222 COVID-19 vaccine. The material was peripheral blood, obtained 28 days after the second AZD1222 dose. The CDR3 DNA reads TGTGCCAGCAGTTTGTACTCCCCAACGGGCGGCTACACCTTC. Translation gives CASSLYSPTGGYTF.